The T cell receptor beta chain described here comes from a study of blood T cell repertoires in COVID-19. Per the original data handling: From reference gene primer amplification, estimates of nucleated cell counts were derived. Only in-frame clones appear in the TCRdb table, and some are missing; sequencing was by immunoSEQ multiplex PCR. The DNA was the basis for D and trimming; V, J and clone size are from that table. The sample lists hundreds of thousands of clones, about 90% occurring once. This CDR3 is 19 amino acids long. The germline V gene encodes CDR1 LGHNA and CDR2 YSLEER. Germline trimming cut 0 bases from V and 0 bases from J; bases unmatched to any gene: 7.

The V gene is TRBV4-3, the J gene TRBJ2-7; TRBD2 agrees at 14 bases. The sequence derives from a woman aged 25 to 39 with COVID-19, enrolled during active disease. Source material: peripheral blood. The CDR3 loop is CASSQELPGLAGDSYEQYF. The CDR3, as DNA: TGCGCCAGCAGCCAAGAGCTTCCGGGACTAGCGGGGGACTCCTACGAGCAGTACTTC.